Included here is one T cell receptor (beta chain) sequence, with context. Germline V gene sequence: CDR1 MNHNY, CDR2 SVGAGI (reference sequence). The CDR3 consists of 11 residues. Trimming removed 4 bases at V and 8 bases at J, with 8 bases between. Per the original methods: From reference gene primer amplification, estimates of nucleated cell counts were derived. Using immunoSEQ multiplex PCR, the repertoire was profiled, and TCRdb retains in-frame clones only, with some absent. That table furnishes V, J and clone size, whereas the DNA furnished D and trimming. The data contain some 80,000 clones, around 84% of them singletons. This entry comes from a study of blood T cell repertoires in COVID-19. Study background: From the United States, Italy and Spain came samples of acute and convalescent COVID-19. From T cells, B-cell-depleted T cells, or PBMCs came the material, which was cDNA or gDNA.

The V gene is TRBV6-6, the J gene TRBJ1-2; no firm D call. The receptor's source is a woman in her 70s with acute or convalescent COVID-19. Sequenced sample: peripheral blood. CDR3 in amino acids: CASSLYVGYTF. In DNA, the CDR3 is TGTGCCAGCAGTTTATATGTGGGCTACACCTTC.